These 16 T cell receptor beta chains came from one sample sequenced in a study of blood T cell repertoires in COVID-19. Produced via immunoSEQ multiplex PCR; TCRdb's table is partial and in-frame only. The data contain roughly 140,000 clones, approximately 90% of them singletons. The sample was peripheral blood. The receptors originated from a human donor in a cohort sampled during active COVID-19.

V gene TRBV5-1 combines with J gene TRBJ1-4; D might be TRBD1 (5 bases). This CDR3 is 15 amino acids long. Deletions cut 4 bases from V and 6 bases from J, with 16 bases between. CDR1 SGHRS and CDR2 YFSETQ come from the germline V gene. CDR3 sequence reads: CASSRRGRVDEKLFF. DNA for the CDR3: TGCGCCAGCAGCCGGAGGGGCAGGGTGGATGAAAAACTGTTTTTT.

The V call is TRBV14, the J call TRBJ2-1, with 12 bases that match TRBD1. Germline V lookup: CDR1 SGHDN, CDR2 FVKESK. The J segment lost 6 bases and the V segment lost 3 bases, leaving 9 bases of the junction unmatched. This CDR3 comprises 17 residues. Written as DNA, the CDR3 is TGTGCCAGCAGCCAGTTTACCGGGACAGGGGGCCTCAATGAGCAGTTCTTC. Translated: CASSQFTGTGGLNEQFF.

The sample holds one count of this clone. This chain connects TRBV5-1 to TRBJ2-3; 9 nucleotides align to TRBD1. There are 15 residues in the CDR3. Looked up from germline, CDR1 is SGHRS and CDR2 is YFSETQ. V gave up 3 bases and J gave up 0 bases; unmatched junction bases: 2. DNA of the CDR3: TGCGCCAGCAGCTCCGGGACAGGGAGCACAGATACGCAGTATTTT. As protein: CASSSGTGSTDTQYF.

This chain connects TRBV9 to TRBJ1-1; D is uncertain. Trimming removed 2 bases at V and 6 bases at J, with 11 bases between. The germline V gene encodes CDR1 SGDLS and CDR2 YYNGEE. The length of the CDR3 is 13 residues. CDR3 in DNA: TGTGCCAGCAGCGTCGGGGATCAGGCTGAAGCTTTCTTT. Its translation is CASSVGDQAEAFF. Variable domain in full (rest from reference TRBV9 and TRBJ1-1): DSGVTQTPKHLITATGQRVTLRCSPRSGDLSVYWYQQSLDQGLQFLIQYYNGEERAKGNILERFSAQQFPDLHSELNLSSLELGDSALYFCASSVGDQAEAFFGQGTRLTVV.

The chain has TRBV11-2 and TRBJ2-3, with 9 bases matching TRBD1. Trimming at V came to 1 base and at J to 5 bases, leaving 4 bases not matched to a gene. CDR1 is SGHAT and CDR2 is FQNNGV in the germline V gene. The length of the CDR3 is 15 residues. The CDR3 region is CASSLAQGAGDTQYF. The CDR3 nucleotides read TGTGCCAGCAGCTTAGCACAGGGGGCTGGAGATACGCAGTATTTT.

V is TRBV30 and J is TRBJ2-1; 11 bases map to TRBD2. With V trimmed by 0 bases and J by 4 bases, 11 bases remained unmatched. This CDR3 has 18 amino acids. Germline CDR1 is GTSNPN and CDR2 is SVGIG (reference sequence). CDR3 region: CAWSVNIRTSGPYNEQFF. The CDR3 DNA reads TGTGCCTGGAGTGTAAATATCCGGACTAGCGGGCCGTACAATGAGCAGTTCTTC.

The V and J genes are TRBV15 and TRBJ1-5; weak D call: TRBD1 (6 bases). The CDR3 has 14 residues. Germline V CDR1 and CDR2: LNHNV, YYDKDF (reference sequence). Trimming removed 4 bases from V and 3 bases from J, with 10 bases in between. The CDR3 is CATSKDRPNQPQHF. The CDR3 region has the DNA TGTGCCACCAGCAAAGACAGGCCCAATCAGCCCCAGCATTTT.

This chain connects TRBV13 to TRBJ1-2; 12 bases match TRBD1. The CDR3 length is 14 residues. Looked up from germline, CDR1 is PRHDT and CDR2 is FYEKMQ (reference sequence). With 5 bases clipped from V and 7 bases from J, the junction kept 5 bases outside the gene matches. The CDR3 nucleotides read TGTGCCAGCAGCCAGGGGACAGGGGGCTTTGGCTACACCTTC. Protein sequence: CASSQGTGGFGYTF.

The chain recombines TRBV21-1 with TRBJ1-6; no check of the table's D call, TRBD1, against the DNA was made. TRBV21-1 is a documented pseudogene. The CDR3 covers 20 residues. CDR3 DNA sequence: TGTGCCAGCAGCAAAGTGGCGGGGACAGGGGATTTTTACGATAATTCACCCCTCCACTTT. Protein sequence: CASSKVAGTGDFYDNSPLHF.

This chain uses TRBV5-1 with TRBJ1-2; 8 bases match TRBD1. Per the germline V gene, CDR1 is SGHRS and CDR2 is YFSETQ. The CDR3 sequence is 14 residues long. With V trimmed by 5 bases and J by 7 bases, 10 bases remained unmatched. CDR3 loop: CASRSGQGSAGYTF. The DNA of the CDR3 is TGCGCCAGCAGAAGTGGACAGGGTTCGGCTGGCTACACCTTC. Using reference TRBV5-1 and TRBJ1-2 for the parts outside the CDR3, the full variable domain is KAGVTQTPRYLIKTRGQQVTLSCSPISGHRSVSWYQQTPGQGLQFLFEYFSETQRNKGNFPGRFSGRQFSNSRSEMNVSTLELGDSALYLCASRSGQGSAGYTFGSGTRLTVV.

The CDR3 coding sequence is TGTGCCAGCAGTGGCGGGACAGGGTATCAGCCCCAGCATTTT. This encodes CASSGGTGYQPQHF. The chain uses TRBV9 and TRBJ1-5; 9 bases line up with TRBD1. The CDR3 extends over 14 amino acids. Trimming cost V 5 bases and J 5 bases; bases outside gene matches: 5. Per germline, CDR1 SGDLS and CDR2 YYNGEE.

This clone was observed once. The chain uses TRBV5-6 and TRBJ1-3, with D hard to call. CDR1 is SGHDT, CDR2 YYEEEE, per germline. Trimming pared 0 bases from V and 0 bases from J, leaving 13 bases between. The CDR3 covers 17 residues. CDR3 region: CASSLAPGGSSGNTIYF. CDR3 DNA sequence: TGTGCCAGCAGCTTGGCCCCAGGCGGGAGCTCTGGAAACACCATATATTTT.

The chain joins TRBV6-6 to TRBJ1-5; 8 positions agree with TRBD1. The germline V gene has CDR1 MNHNY and CDR2 SVGAGI (reference sequence). V gave up 4 bases and J gave up 5 bases; unmatched junction bases: 7. CDR3 length equals 15 residues. The CDR3 sequence: CASSSFNRGDQPQHF. The CDR3 nucleotides are TGTGCCAGCAGTTCTTTTAACAGGGGGGATCAGCCCCAGCATTTT.

On this clone: This may stem from a read error, because a much larger clone lies one nucleotide away. The chain recombines TRBV25-1 with TRBJ1-1; tentatively, D is TRBD1 (6 bases). V lost 6 bases and J 1 base, leaving 6 bases between the germline ends. Germline V lookup: CDR1 MGHDK, CDR2 SYGVNS. The CDR3 extends over 12 amino acids. The CDR3 spells CASRQGNTEAFF. In DNA form, the CDR3 reads TGTGCCAGCAGACAGGGGAACACTGAAGCTTTCTTT.

V gene TRBV3-1 (or the pseudogene TRBV3-2) combines with J gene TRBJ2-6; 9 nucleotides agree with TRBD1. The CDR3 loop spans 18 amino acids. V lost 1 base, J lost 2 bases, and 6 bases stayed unmatched. The germline V gene encodes CDR1 LGHDT and CDR2 YNNKEL (reference sequence). DNA for the CDR3: TGTGCCAGCAGCCAAGGACCCACAGGGGGCGCTGGGGCCAACGTCCTGACTTTC. Amino acid sequence: CASSQGPTGGAGANVLTF.

Comment on this clone: This sample also contains other DNA sequences that code for the same CDR3. The chain combines TRBV6-5 with TRBJ2-1; the D gene is possibly TRBD1 (6 bases). Germline CDR1 and CDR2: MNHEY and SVGAGI. CDR3 length: 13 residues. Trimming removed 3 bases from V and 7 bases from J, with 10 bases in between. This CDR3 is CASSYSGANEQFF. In DNA form, the CDR3 reads TGTGCCAGCAGTTATTCAGGGGCGAATGAGCAGTTCTTC.